This note documents a single T cell receptor beta chain sequence. The table lists this clone with a count of one. The clone's antigen remains unknown. No base qualities exist here, and no much larger clone lies one base off it. The data were obtained in a study of cytomegalovirus exposure and HLA in healthy donors (dated by TCRdb to 2016 to 2017). Study-level background: According to a later analysis, one platform produced both the 120 validation repertoires and the roughly 650 repertoires of the first cohort. The study was designed to test whether signatures of past pathogen exposure could be identified by cataloging public T cell receptors. In addition to the first cohort of roughly 670 subjects, a separate validation cohort of 120 different subjects was used. High-throughput TCR immunosequencing, statistical association of individual TCRs with disease status, and machine learning were combined to predict cytomegalovirus infection status.

Study-wide findings and limitations: Across donors, most TCR sequences were observed very rarely, whereas some public TCRs were present in many individuals. The study listed 170 or so TCR beta chains as associated with cytomegalovirus. In a later analysis, TCRs clustered in the first cohort were found to also tend to co-occur in the 130 or so validation repertoires, with 85% to 95% of cluster scores above 0. All 130 or so repertoires were used to score co-occurrence in the validation cohort in a later analysis, because that analysis had no HLA typing for the cohort. The classifier was reported to diagnose cytomegalovirus status with high specificity and sensitivity in both the original cohort and the validation cohort. It was suggested by the authors that the approach could potentially be generalized to other disease states and immunological phenotypes. A few of the identified cytomegalovirus-associated TCR beta chains were confirmed in vitro to be specific for cytomegalovirus antigens.

Libraries were constructed by the immunoSEQ multiplex PCR assay. In the original analysis: A statistical classification framework was built for diagnosing cytomegalovirus status from the catalog of TCR beta chain sequences. The table comes from immuneACCESS by way of TCRdb, which keeps in-frame sequences with V and J called. Part of the clones is missing from these tables; in studies checked, under half for an unresolved V gene and the rest for unknown reasons. V and J calls and clone size are those listed in that table; D and trimming were worked out from the DNA. The sample table contains fewer than 250,000 clones; only one count was recorded for roughly 83% of them. The top ten hold more than 1.1% of the sample. The donors belonged to the validation cohort of about 130 subjects, which was separate from the roughly 700-subject first cohort. The CDR3, from cysteine to phenylalanine, totals 15 residues. Kept here is only the CDR3 DNA, which spans 45 bases and is read in frame from base 1. V loses 4 bases at its end and J loses 0 bases; junction bases beyond the gene matches: 4. Per the germline V gene (reference sequence), SGHKS is the CDR1 and YYEKEE is the CDR2.

The receptor chain draws on TRBV5-5 and TRBJ1-1; TRBD1 aligns with 9 central bases. The receptor was derived from a woman in her late teens or twenties in good health and CMV-seronegative. The sequenced sample was PBMCs. Read as DNA, the sequence is TGTGCCAGCAGCGCCTGGACAGGGGTGAACACTGAAGCTTTCTTT. It codes for CASSAWTGVNTEAFF.